One and the same sample provided the 8 T cell receptor beta chains below, sequenced in a study of T cells after yellow fever vaccination. Each CDR3 protein is one row after TCRdb ran MiXCR on the 5' RACE reads. The sample includes 620,000 or so distinct CDR3 sequences, about 15% of them seen just once. This specimen was PBMCs, taken less than 6 days after the first yellow fever vaccination. These receptors were taken from a man between 18 and 35 years old who received the YFV17D yellow fever vaccine.

The rearrangement joins TRBV12-3 or TRBV12-4 to TRBJ1-1; the D is unclear. There are 13 residues in the CDR3. With 2 bases removed from V and 5 bases from J, the gap between germline ends came to 9 bases. Written as DNA, the CDR3 is TGTGCCAGCAGTTTATCGTTAGGGACTGAAGCTTTCTTT. It specifies CASSLSLGTEAFF.

This clonotype came up many times. One junction end disagrees with the germline gene, perhaps due to a read error. The V and J genes are TRBV7-2 and TRBJ1-6, with D hard to call. Germline V gene lookup returns CDR1 SGHTA and CDR2 FQGNSA. CDR3 size: 14 residues. CDR3 amino acids: CASSLGSYNSPLHF. The CDR3 region has the DNA TGCGCCAGCAGCTTGGGCTCCTATAATTCACCCCTCCACTTT.

The V and J genes are TRBV4-3 and TRBJ1-1, with TRBD1 as a possible D gene (5 bases). V dropped 0 bases and J dropped 3 bases, with 20 bases sitting between them. Looked up from germline, CDR1 is LGHNA and CDR2 is YSLEER. This CDR3 has 18 amino acids. The CDR3 spells CASSQEMYRQGGHTEAFF. The CDR3 DNA sequence: TGCGCCAGCAGCCAAGAAATGTATCGGCAGGGCGGTCACACTGAAGCTTTCTTT.

This clonotype was found many times. The rearrangement uses TRBV12-3 or TRBV12-4 and TRBJ1-5, with TRBD1 as a possible D gene (6 bases). Trimming pared 7 bases from V and 4 bases from J, leaving 14 bases between. There are 14 residues in the CDR3. CDR3 protein: CASTGTGPNQPQHF. CDR3 bases: TGTGCCAGCACCGGAACAGGGCCGAATCAGCCCCAGCATTTT.

J is TRBJ1-3 and V is TRBV7-2; weak D call: TRBD1 (5 bases). V was cut by 3 bases and J by 0 bases, with 6 bases left in between. This CDR3 is built from 14 residues. In germline, CDR1 is SGHTA, CDR2 FQGNSA. The CDR3 reads CASSFGASGNTIYF. CDR3 nucleotide sequence: TGTGCCAGCAGCTTCGGGGCCTCTGGAAACACCATATATTTT.

This clonotype was picked up many times. The CDR3 region is CASSYSTSWVGELFF. The CDR3 DNA reads TGTGCCAGCAGTTACTCGACTAGCTGGGTCGGGGAGCTGTTTTTT. The chain is built from TRBV6-2 or TRBV6-3 and TRBJ2-2; 7 nucleotides align to TRBD2. Germline V gene data show CDR1 as MNHEY and CDR2 as SVGEGT. The J segment lost 7 bases and the V segment lost 0 bases, leaving 5 bases of the junction unmatched. This CDR3 has 15 residues.

This chain connects TRBV7-6 to TRBJ1-2; D uncertain. V lost 5 bases and J 8 bases, leaving 18 bases between the germline ends. This CDR3 spans 14 amino acids. The germline V gene encodes CDR1 SGHVS and CDR2 FNYEAQ. The CDR3 sequence: CASSPSSTVRGYTF. DNA for the CDR3: TGTGCCAGCAGCCCTTCTTCGACGGTTCGGGGCTACACCTTC. Based on the CDR3 plus reference TRBV7-6 and TRBJ1-2, the full variable domain is GAGVSQSPRYKVTKRGQDVALRCDPISGHVSLYWYRQALGQGPEFLTYFNYEAQQDKSGLPNDRFSAERPEGSISTLTIQRTEQRDSAMYRCASSPSSTVRGYTFGSGTRLTVV.

This chain joins TRBV19 and TRBJ1-1; D gene ambiguous. CDR1 LNHDA and CDR2 SQIVND come from the germline V gene (reference sequence). V gave up 5 bases and J gave up 1 base, with 14 bases separating them. The length of the CDR3 is 15 residues. CDR3 sequence: CASSWQSLTNTEAFF. CDR3 coding DNA: TGTGCCAGTAGTTGGCAGTCGCTTACGAACACTGAAGCTTTCTTT. The whole variable domain, filled in from reference TRBV19 and TRBJ1-1, reads DGGITQSPKYLFRKEGQNVTLSCEQNLNHDAMYWYRQDPGQGLRLIYYSQIVNDFQKGDIAEGYSVSREKKESFPLTVTSAQKNPTAFYLCASSWQSLTNTEAFFGQGTRLTVV.